This T cell receptor beta chain comes out of a study of monozygotic twins with inflammatory bowel disease. Nested PCRs (roughly 15 and 9 cycles, two total) were applied to TCRalpha and TCRbeta cDNA. Reprocessing the 5' RACE reads, TCRdb reports a single entry for every CDR3 protein and omits DNA. There are 150,000 or so distinct CDR3 sequences in the sample, with roughly 1.2% held by the top ten. Findings of the study overall: Subtypes among T cells remained indistinguishable.

For this clonotype: What it binds is unknown.

The TCR was taken from a human donor with ulcerative colitis or Crohn's disease, or a healthy co-twin of an affected twin (not recorded which). Sample: blood.

CDR3 amino acids: CAWGDSFSNQPQHF. The chain carries TRBV30 and TRBJ1-5. The CDR3 length is 14 residues. Germline V gene data show CDR1 as GTSNPN and CDR2 as SVGIG (reference sequence).